A selection of T cell receptor beta chains follows, all from one sample in a study of T cells in Graves' hyperthyroidism and ophthalmopathy. TCRdb reprocessed the multiplex PCR reads with MiXCR, giving one entry per CDR3 protein. The sample records about 290,000 distinct CDR3 sequences, roughly 15% being singletons. The sequencing sample was made of blood. The receptors here all came from a woman aged 25 to 39 with Graves' hyperthyroidism that later progressed to Graves' ophthalmopathy. Each CDR3 is given without its conserved first and last residue. Each record gives: CDR3 protein, J gene, clone size, V gene. Size values are once, few and many counts, or a class for expanded clones, and some rows have none.

ASSSTYRLVHSYEQY | TRBJ2-7 | many | TRBV7-2
SARDHGGSSKTQY | TRBJ2-5 | many | TRBV20-1
ASSAEGGHIQETQY | TRBJ2-5 | few | TRBV9
ASSQGIAKSIQY | TRBJ2-4 | - | TRBV7-2
ASSLSYDLTGSYEQY | TRBJ2-7 | many | TRBV27
ASSLEGRDTQY | TRBJ2-3 | many | TRBV7-2
ASSLAWGGNEQF | TRBJ2-1 | many | TRBV11-2
ASKQGRGSPLH | TRBJ1-6 | many | TRBV6-1
ASSSVLEGTDTQY | TRBJ2-3 | few | TRBV6-2/TRBV6-3
ASTTLNSYEQY | TRBJ2-7 | many | TRBV28
ASSYREDTGELF | TRBJ2-2 | - | TRBV6-9
ASSPIIGEETQY | TRBJ2-5 | many | TRBV7-8